These T cell receptor beta chains were read from a single sample in a study of blood T cell repertoires in COVID-19. Assay: immunoSEQ multiplex PCR; the TCRdb copy retains only in-frame clones and omits some. The table has 120,000 or so clones, about 79% seen once. What was sequenced was peripheral blood. The receptors stem from a middle-aged man with active or convalescent COVID-19. Both conserved end residues are part of each CDR3. A D gene is named only where the DNA matches it firmly. Size tells how often a clone was seen (once, few, many) or the class of an expanded clone, and some rows leave it out.

J gene,clone size,D gene,V gene,CDR3 DNA,CDR3 protein
TRBJ2-1,.,TRBD2,TRBV5-1,TGCGCCAGCAGCTTGTTAACGCGGGAGGCATACAATGAGCAGTTCTTC,CASSLLTREAYNEQFF
TRBJ2-3,.,.,TRBV6-5,TGTGCCAGCAGTAGCCGACAGGAATTCGCAGATACGCAGTATTTT,CASSSRQEFADTQYF
TRBJ1-5,.,.,TRBV5-5,TGTGCCAGCAGCTTGGCCCCGGAGATGGAACCCCAGCATTTT,CASSLAPEMEPQHF
TRBJ1-1,.,TRBD1,TRBV20-1,TGCAGTGCTAGTGACAGGGGGACCATGAACACTGAAGCTTTCTTT,CSASDRGTMNTEAFF
TRBJ2-7,.,.,TRBV5-1,TGCGCCAGCAGCTTGGTGCAGGGTCCCTACGAGCAGTACTTC,CASSLVQGPYEQYF
TRBJ1-5,once,.,TRBV11-2,TGTGCCAGCAGCTTAGATAGAGTGGGCAATCAGCCCCAGCATTTT,CASSLDRVGNQPQHF
TRBJ2-7,few,TRBD1,TRBV13,TGTGCCAGCAGCTTCGAACAGGGGGCAGGCGAGCAGTACTTC,CASSFEQGAGEQYF
TRBJ1-4,.,TRBD1,TRBV6-5,TGTGCCAGCACCGGACAGGGGTATGAAAAACTGTTTTTT,CASTGQGYEKLFF
TRBJ2-1,.,TRBD2,TRBV5-1,TGCGCCAGCAGCAGCGGGAGTCATGGGGCCTACAATGAGCAGTTCTTC,CASSSGSHGAYNEQFF
TRBJ1-6,few,.,TRBV15,TGTGCCACCAGCACAGACGATAATTCACCCCTCCACTTT,CATSTDDNSPLHF
TRBJ2-3,.,TRBD2,TRBV5-1,TGCGCCAGCAGCCCCGGACTAGCGGGATTATACACAGATACGCAGTATTTT,CASSPGLAGLYTDTQYF
TRBJ2-1,.,TRBD2,TRBV5-1,TGCGCCAGCAGCTTTGGCGGCGGGGGGGGGTCCCCCCTCTACAATGAGCAGTTCTTC,CASSFGGGGGSPLYNEQFF